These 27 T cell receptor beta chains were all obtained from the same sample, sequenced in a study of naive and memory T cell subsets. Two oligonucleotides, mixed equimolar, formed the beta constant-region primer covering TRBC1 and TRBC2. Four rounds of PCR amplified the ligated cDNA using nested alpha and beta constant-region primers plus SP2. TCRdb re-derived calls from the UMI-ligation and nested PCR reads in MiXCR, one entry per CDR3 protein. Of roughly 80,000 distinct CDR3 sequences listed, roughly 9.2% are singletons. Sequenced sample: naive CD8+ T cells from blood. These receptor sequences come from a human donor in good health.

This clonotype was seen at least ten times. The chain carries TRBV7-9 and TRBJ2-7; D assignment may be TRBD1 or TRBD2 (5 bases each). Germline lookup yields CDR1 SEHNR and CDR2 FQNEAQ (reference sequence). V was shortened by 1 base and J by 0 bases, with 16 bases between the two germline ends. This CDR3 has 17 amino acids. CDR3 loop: CASSLGPMDGTSYEQYF. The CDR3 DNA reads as TGTGCCAGCAGCTTAGGCCCGATGGACGGGACCTCCTACGAGCAGTACTTC. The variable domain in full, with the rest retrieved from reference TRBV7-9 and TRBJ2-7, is DTGVSQNPRHKITKRGQNVTFRCDPISEHNRLYWYRQTLGQGPEFLTYFQNEAQLEKSRLLSDRFSAERPKGSFSTLEIQRTEQGDSAMYLCASSLGPMDGTSYEQYFGPGTRLTVT.

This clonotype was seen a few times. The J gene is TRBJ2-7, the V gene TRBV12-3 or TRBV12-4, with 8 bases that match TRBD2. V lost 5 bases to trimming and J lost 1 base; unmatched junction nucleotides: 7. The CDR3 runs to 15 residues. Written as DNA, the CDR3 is TGTGCCAGCAGTCAAAGCGGGAGATTGTCCTACGAGCAGTACTTC. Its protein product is CASSQSGRLSYEQYF.

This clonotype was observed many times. CDR3 loop: CASRDEQGRTDTQYF. The CDR3, as DNA: TGTGCCAGCAGGGACGAACAGGGACGTACAGATACGCAGTATTTT. V is TRBV6-5 and J is TRBJ2-3, with D tentatively TRBD1 (6 bases). The V gene lost 6 bases and the J gene lost 3 bases, with 16 bases spanning the gap. Per the germline V gene, CDR1 is MNHEY and CDR2 is SVGAGI. The CDR3 loop spans 15 amino acids.

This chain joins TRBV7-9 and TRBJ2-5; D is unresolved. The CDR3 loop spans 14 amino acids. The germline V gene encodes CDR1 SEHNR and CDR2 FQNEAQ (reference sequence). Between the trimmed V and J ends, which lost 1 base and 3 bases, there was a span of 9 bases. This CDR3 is CASSLVGVEETQYF. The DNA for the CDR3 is TGTGCCAGCAGCTTAGTTGGGGTAGAAGAGACCCAGTACTTC.

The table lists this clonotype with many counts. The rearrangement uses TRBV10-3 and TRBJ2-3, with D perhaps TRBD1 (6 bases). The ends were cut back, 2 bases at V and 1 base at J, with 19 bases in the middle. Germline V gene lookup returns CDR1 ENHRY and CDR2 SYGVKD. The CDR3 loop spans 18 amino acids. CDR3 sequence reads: CAISETVVSRTGTDTQYF. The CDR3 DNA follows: TGTGCCATCAGTGAGACAGTGGTGTCTCGGACAGGCACAGATACGCAGTATTTT.

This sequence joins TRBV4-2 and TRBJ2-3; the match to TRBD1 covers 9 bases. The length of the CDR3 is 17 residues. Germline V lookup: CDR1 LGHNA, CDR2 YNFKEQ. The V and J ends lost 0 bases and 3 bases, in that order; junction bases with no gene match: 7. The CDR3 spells CASSQEAGQGLTDTQYF. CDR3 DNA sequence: TGTGCCAGCAGCCAAGAGGCGGGACAGGGTTTGACAGATACGCAGTATTTT.

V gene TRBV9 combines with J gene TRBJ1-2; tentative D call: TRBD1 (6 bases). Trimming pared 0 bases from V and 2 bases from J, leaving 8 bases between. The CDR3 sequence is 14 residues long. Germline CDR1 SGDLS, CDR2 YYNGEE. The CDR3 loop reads CASSVEDRNYGYTF. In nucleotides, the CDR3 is TGTGCCAGCAGCGTAGAGGACAGAAACTATGGCTACACCTTC.

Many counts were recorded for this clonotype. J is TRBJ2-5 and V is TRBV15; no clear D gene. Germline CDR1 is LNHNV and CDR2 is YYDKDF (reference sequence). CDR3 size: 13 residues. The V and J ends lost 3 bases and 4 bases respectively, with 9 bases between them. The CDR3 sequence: CATSSFMRETQYF. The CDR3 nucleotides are TGTGCCACCAGCAGCTTCATGCGAGAGACCCAGTACTTC.

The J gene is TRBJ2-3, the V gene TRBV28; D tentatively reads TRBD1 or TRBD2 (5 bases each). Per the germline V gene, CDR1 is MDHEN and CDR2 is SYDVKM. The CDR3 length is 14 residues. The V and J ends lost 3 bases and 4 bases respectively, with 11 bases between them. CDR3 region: CASSLGRAPDTQYF. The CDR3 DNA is TGTGCCAGCAGTTTGGGGCGGGCGCCAGATACGCAGTATTTT.

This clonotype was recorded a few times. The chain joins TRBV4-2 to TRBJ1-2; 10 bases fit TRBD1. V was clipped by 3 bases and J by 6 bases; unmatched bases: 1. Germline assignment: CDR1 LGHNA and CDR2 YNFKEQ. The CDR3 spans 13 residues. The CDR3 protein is CASSQGQGNGYTF. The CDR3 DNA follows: TGTGCCAGCAGCCAGGGACAGGGGAATGGCTACACCTTC.

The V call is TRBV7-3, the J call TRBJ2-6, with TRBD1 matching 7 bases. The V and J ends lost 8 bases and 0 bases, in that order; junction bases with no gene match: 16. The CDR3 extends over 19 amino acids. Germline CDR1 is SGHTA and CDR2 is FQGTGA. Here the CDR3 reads CASQGEVGQTASGANVLTF. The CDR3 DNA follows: TGTGCCAGCCAGGGGGAAGTGGGACAGACCGCCTCTGGGGCCAACGTCCTGACTTTC.

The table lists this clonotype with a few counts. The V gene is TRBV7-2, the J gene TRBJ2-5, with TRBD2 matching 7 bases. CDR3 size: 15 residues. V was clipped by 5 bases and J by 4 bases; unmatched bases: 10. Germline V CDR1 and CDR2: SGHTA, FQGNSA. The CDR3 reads CASSNSLAGVETQYF. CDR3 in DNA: TGTGCCAGCAGCAACAGCCTGGCGGGAGTAGAGACCCAGTACTTC. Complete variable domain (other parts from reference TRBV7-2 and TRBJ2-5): GAGVSQSPSNKVTEKGKDVELRCDPISGHTALYWYRQSLGQGLEFLIYFQGNSAPDKSGLPSDRFSAERTGGSVSTLTIQRTQQEDSAVYLCASSNSLAGVETQYFGPGTRLLVL.

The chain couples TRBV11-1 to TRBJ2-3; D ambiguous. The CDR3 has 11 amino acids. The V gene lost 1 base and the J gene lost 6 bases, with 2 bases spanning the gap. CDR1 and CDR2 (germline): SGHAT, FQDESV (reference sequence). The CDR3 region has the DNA TGTGCCAGCAGCTTAGTTGATACGCAGTATTTT. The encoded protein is CASSLVDTQYF.

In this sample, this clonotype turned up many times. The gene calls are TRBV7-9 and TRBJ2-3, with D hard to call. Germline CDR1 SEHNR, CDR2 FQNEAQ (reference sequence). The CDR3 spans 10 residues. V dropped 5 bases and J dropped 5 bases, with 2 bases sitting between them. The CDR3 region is CASSQDTQYF. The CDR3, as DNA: TGTGCCAGCAGCCAAGATACGCAGTATTTT.

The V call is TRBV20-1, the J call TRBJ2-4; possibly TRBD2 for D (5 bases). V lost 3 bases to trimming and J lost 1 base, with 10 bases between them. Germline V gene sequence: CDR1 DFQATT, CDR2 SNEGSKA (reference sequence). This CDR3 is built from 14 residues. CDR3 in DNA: TGCAGTGCTAGCGCAGCGGCTGCCAAAAACATTCAGTACTTC. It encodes CSASAAAAKNIQYF.

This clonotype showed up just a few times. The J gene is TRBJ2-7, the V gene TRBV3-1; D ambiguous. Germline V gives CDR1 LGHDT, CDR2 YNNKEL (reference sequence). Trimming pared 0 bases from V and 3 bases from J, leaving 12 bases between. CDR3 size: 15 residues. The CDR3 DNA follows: TGTGCCAGCAGCCAAGAGGGGTCGAAGAGCTACGAGCAGTACTTC. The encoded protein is CASSQEGSKSYEQYF.

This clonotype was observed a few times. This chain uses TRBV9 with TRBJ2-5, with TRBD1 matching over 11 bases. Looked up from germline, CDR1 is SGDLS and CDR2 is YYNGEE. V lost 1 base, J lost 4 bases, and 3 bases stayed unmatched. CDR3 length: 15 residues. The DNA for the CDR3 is TGTGCCAGCAGCGTAACAGGGACAGGGGGAGAGACCCAGTACTTC. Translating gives CASSVTGTGGETQYF.

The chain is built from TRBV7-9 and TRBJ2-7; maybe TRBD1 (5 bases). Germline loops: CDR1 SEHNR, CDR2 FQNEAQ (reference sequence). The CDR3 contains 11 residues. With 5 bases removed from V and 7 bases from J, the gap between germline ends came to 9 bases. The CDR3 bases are TGTGCCAGCAGCCATAACAGGGAGCAGTACTTC. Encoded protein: CASSHNREQYF.

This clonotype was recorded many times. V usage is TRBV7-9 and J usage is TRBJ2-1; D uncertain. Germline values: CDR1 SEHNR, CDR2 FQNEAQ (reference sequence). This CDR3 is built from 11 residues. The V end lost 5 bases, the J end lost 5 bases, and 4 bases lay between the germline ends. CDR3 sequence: CASSRNNEQFF. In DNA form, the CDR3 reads TGTGCCAGCAGCCGAAACAATGAGCAGTTCTTC.

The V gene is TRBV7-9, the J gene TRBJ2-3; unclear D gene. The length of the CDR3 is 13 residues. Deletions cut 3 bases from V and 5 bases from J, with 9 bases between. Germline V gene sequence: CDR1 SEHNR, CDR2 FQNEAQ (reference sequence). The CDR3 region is CASSFQDLDTQYF. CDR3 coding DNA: TGTGCCAGCAGCTTCCAGGATTTAGATACGCAGTATTTT.

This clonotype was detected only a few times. The CDR3: CASSLRDRVYEQYF. The CDR3 DNA reads TGTGCCAGCAGTTTACGGGACAGGGTCTACGAGCAGTACTTC. V gene TRBV28 combines with J gene TRBJ2-7; 9 nucleotides align to TRBD1. This CDR3 comprises 14 residues. The J segment lost 3 bases and the V segment lost 2 bases, leaving 2 bases of the junction unmatched. Germline CDR1 reads MDHEN; CDR2 reads SYDVKM.

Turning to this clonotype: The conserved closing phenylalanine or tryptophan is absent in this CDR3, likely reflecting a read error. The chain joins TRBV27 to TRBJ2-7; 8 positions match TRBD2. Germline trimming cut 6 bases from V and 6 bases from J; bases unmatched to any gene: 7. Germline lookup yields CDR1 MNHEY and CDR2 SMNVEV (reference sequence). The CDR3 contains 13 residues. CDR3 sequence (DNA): TGTGCCAGCAGCCGCCGACTAGCGCGCGAGCAGTACATC. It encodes CASSRRLAREQYI.

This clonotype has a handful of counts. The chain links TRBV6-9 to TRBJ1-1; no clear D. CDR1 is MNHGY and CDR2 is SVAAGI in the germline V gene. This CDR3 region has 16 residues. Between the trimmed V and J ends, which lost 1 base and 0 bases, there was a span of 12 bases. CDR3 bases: TGTGCCAGCAGTTATTTGTCCAGTCCCATGAACACTGAAGCTTTCTTT. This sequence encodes CASSYLSSPMNTEAFF.

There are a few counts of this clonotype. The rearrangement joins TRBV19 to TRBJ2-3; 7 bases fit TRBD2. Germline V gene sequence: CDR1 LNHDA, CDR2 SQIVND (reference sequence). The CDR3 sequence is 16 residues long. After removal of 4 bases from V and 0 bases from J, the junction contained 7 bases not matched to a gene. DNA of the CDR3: TGTGCCAGTAGTACCGGGAGGCTAACTAGCACAGATACGCAGTATTTT. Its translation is CASSTGRLTSTDTQYF.

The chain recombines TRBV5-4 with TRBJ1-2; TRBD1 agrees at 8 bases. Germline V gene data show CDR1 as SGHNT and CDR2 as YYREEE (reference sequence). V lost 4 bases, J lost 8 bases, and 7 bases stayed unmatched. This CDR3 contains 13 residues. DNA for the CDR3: TGTGCCAGCAGCAACGGACAGGGCTGGGGCTACACCTTC. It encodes CASSNGQGWGYTF.

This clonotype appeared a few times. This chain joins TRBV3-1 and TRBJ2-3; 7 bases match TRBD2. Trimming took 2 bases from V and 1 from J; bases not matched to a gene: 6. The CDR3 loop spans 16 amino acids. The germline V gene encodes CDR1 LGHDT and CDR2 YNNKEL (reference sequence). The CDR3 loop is CASSQFLAVGTDTQYF. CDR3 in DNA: TGTGCCAGCAGCCAATTTCTAGCGGTCGGCACAGATACGCAGTATTTT.

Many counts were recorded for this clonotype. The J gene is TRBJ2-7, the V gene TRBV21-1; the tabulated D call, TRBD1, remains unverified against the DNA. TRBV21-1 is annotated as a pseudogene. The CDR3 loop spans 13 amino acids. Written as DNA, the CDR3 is TGTGCCAGCAGCGGGGGACCTTACTACGAGCAGTACTTC. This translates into CASSGGPYYEQYF.